This paragraph covers one TCR beta chain sequence. These data come from a study of blood T cell repertoires in COVID-19. Overall study context: PBMCs, B-cell-depleted T cells, or T cells provided the cDNA or gDNA that made up the material.

The repertoire was sequenced with immunoSEQ multiplex PCR; TCRdb's copy has only in-frame clones and lacks some. Of some 220,000 clones in the sample, 70% to 90% were seen once. The receptor comes from a woman between 18 and 29 years old who had recovered from COVID-19. Sequencing was carried out using peripheral blood.

The DNA for the CDR3 is TGTGCCAGCAGAAGTTTCCGGGACTCTGGGGCCAACGTCCTGACTTTC. This encodes CASRSFRDSGANVLTF. V is TRBV7-6 and J is TRBJ2-6, with D tentatively TRBD2 (5 bases). Germline V gene sequence: CDR1 SGHVS, CDR2 FNYEAQ. The CDR3 sequence is 16 residues long. Trimming left V 6 bases short and J 0 bases short, with 12 bases between.